This is a list of T cell receptor beta chains from one sample in a study of T cells in Graves' hyperthyroidism and ophthalmopathy. Using its own MiXCR run on the multiplex PCR reads, TCRdb lists one record per CDR3 protein. The sample shows approximately 700,000 distinct CDR3 sequences, 45% of them seen only once. Source material: peripheral blood or thyroid tissue (not recorded which). These receptors were taken from an adult man with Graves' disease, either hyperthyroidism or ophthalmopathy (not recorded which). CDR3s include the opening cysteine and the closing phenylalanine or tryptophan. Fields, in order: J gene, D gene, clone size, V gene, CDR3 protein, CDR3 DNA. The D gene is left open where the match is weak. The listing skips clone size in some rows; elsewhere it reads once, few, many or a size class.

>TRBJ2-5|TRBD2|many|TRBV29-1
CSVRERGGRETQYF
TGCAGCGTCCGTGAGCGGGGGGGGAGGGAGACCCAGTACTTC
>TRBJ2-5|.|.|TRBV20-1
CSVQGIQETQYF
TGCAGTGTCCAGGGTATCCAAGAGACCCAGTACTTC
>TRBJ2-6|.|.|TRBV29-1
CSVAPPGVTGANVLTF
TGCAGCGTTGCGCCACCCGGGGTAACTGGGGCCAACGTCCTGACTTTC
>TRBJ2-5|TRBD1|.|TRBV15
CATSGPRDSAPETQYF
TGTGCCACCAGCGGGCCACGGGACAGTGCTCCCGAGACCCAGTACTTC
>TRBJ1-5|.|few|TRBV10-3
CAISESGRDQPQHF
TGTGCCATCAGTGAGTCAGGGCGCGATCAGCCCCAGCATTTT
>TRBJ1-2|TRBD1|few|TRBV5-1
CASSLVATGGGYTF
TGCGCCAGCAGCTTGGTTGCGACAGGGGGTGGCTACACCTTC
>TRBJ1-2|.|few|TRBV20-1
CSARGRGGNYGYTF
TGCAGTGCTAGAGGGAGGGGGGGGAACTATGGCTACACCTTC
>TRBJ1-4|.|.|TRBV24-1
CATSAGEKLFF
TGTGCCACCAGTGCGGGTGAAAAACTGTTTTTT
>TRBJ2-5|TRBD2|.|TRBV7-2
CASSLGWREAQYF
TGTGCCAGCAGCTTAGGCTGGCGGGAGGCCCAGTACTTC
>TRBJ1-2|.|.|TRBV25-1
CASKGRYGYTF
TGTGCCAGCAAAGGCCGCTATGGCTACACCTTC
>TRBJ1-4|.|many|TRBV15
CATSRDRGSTNEKLFF
TGTGCCACCAGCAGAGACAGGGGTTCTACTAATGAAAAACTGTTTTTT
>TRBJ2-5|TRBD2|.|TRBV20-1
CSATSGAQETQYF
TGCAGTGCTACTAGCGGAGCGCAAGAGACCCAGTACTTC
>TRBJ1-5|TRBD1|.|TRBV2
CASRGQGVKQPQHF
TGTGCCAGCAGGGGACAGGGGGTAAAGCAGCCCCAGCATTTT
>TRBJ1-2|TRBD1|.|TRBV10-3
CAISVTGGNYGYTF
TGTGCCATCAGTGTGACAGGGGGAAACTATGGCTACACCTTC
>TRBJ1-5|TRBD1|.|TRBV2
CASSDGAQTGNQPQHF
TGTGCCAGCAGTGATGGGGCCCAGACAGGGAATCAGCCCCAGCATTTT
>TRBJ2-7|TRBD1|few|TRBV24-1
CATSDVGTGGSYEQYF
TGTGCCACCAGTGATGTTGGGACAGGAGGCTCCTACGAGCAGTACTTC
>TRBJ1-3|.|few|TRBV9
CASSLFPGHPTTGNTIYF
TGTGCCAGCAGCCTTTTTCCGGGACACCCTACAACTGGAAACACCATATATTTT
>TRBJ2-7|TRBD1|many|TRBV29-1
CSVEGPGQVGYEQYF
TGCAGCGTTGAAGGACCGGGACAGGTGGGCTACGAGCAGTACTTC
>TRBJ2-5|TRBD1|few|TRBV7-2
CASSLGQYSKETQYF
TGTGCCAGCAGCCTGGGACAGTACAGTAAAGAGACCCAGTACTTC
>TRBJ2-1|TRBD2|.|TRBV7-8
CASSSQRGGRNEQFF
TGTGCCAGCAGTTCTCAGCGGGGGGGCAGAAATGAGCAGTTCTTC
>TRBJ2-7|TRBD2|few|TRBV12-3/TRBV12-4
CASSLGLAGGLYEQYF
TGTGCCAGCAGTTTAGGGCTAGCGGGGGGCTTATACGAGCAGTACTTC
>TRBJ1-5|.|.|TRBV29-1
CSVAGERDQPQHF
TGCAGCGTGGCAGGGGAGAGGGATCAGCCCCAGCATTTT
>TRBJ1-1|.|.|TRBV7-9
CASSSWGGTEAFF
TGTGCCAGCAGCTCTTGGGGGGGGACTGAAGCTTTCTTT
>TRBJ1-1|.|many|TRBV5-1
CASSLSSENTEAFF
TGCGCCAGCAGCTTGTCATCGGAGAACACTGAAGCTTTCTTT
>TRBJ1-2|.|.|TRBV29-1
CSGTMTVTDYGYTF
TGCAGCGGGACAATGACAGTCACGGACTATGGCTACACCTTC
>TRBJ2-6|TRBD1|once|TRBV6-6
CASSYPGTGGLGTEAF
TGTGCCAGCAGTTACCCTGGGACAGGGGGCTTGGGCACTGAAGCTTTC
>TRBJ1-2|TRBD1|.|TRBV10-3
CAISPGTVAYGYTF
TGTGCCATCAGTCCCGGGACAGTGGCCTATGGCTACACCTTC
>TRBJ1-2|.|many|TRBV12-3/TRBV12-4
CASSPWVGPPGYTF
TGTGCCAGCAGTCCCTGGGTGGGGCCCCCTGGCTACACCTTC
>TRBJ2-7|TRBD1|.|TRBV29-1
CSVEGGTGTYREQYF
TGCAGCGTTGAAGGAGGGACAGGGACTTATCGCGAGCAGTACTTC
>TRBJ2-7|TRBD1|many|TRBV2
CASRRTGSYEQYF
TGTGCCAGCAGGAGGACAGGGTCCTACGAGCAGTACTTC
>TRBJ1-2|.|.|TRBV7-9
CASSQQVRDGYTF
TGCGCCAGCAGCCAACAAGTCAGGGATGGCTACACCTTC
>TRBJ1-5|.|few|TRBV20-1
CSARQGSRVDQPQHF
TGCAGTGCTCGTCAGGGTAGCAGGGTGGATCAGCCCCAGCATTTT
>TRBJ1-2|.|few|TRBV5-1
CASSLDGGSYGYTF
TGCGCCAGCAGCTTGGACGGGGGCAGCTATGGCTACACCTTC
>TRBJ1-1|TRBD1|.|TRBV7-9
CASSPQGIRTEAFF
TGTGCCAGCAGCCCACAGGGGATAAGGACTGAAGCTTTCTTT
>TRBJ1-6|TRBD1|many|TRBV9
CAGTTGGWGSPLHF
TGTGCCGGAACTACAGGGGGCTGGGGTTCACCCCTCCACTTT
>TRBJ2-2|.|.|TRBV9
CASSVLGGELFF
TGTGCCAGCAGCGTTTTGGGCGGGGAGCTGTTTTTT
>TRBJ1-2|.|.|TRBV7-9
CASSHRSQEPNYGYTF
TGCGCCAGCAGCCATCGGAGCCAGGAACCTAACTATGGCTACACCTTC
>TRBJ1-2|TRBD1|.|TRBV7-6
CASRTGPLGYTF
TGTGCTAGCCGGACAGGGCCCCTAGGCTACACCTTC
>TRBJ1-1|TRBD1|.|TRBV11-1
CASSSDPGGPNTEAFF
TGTGCCAGCAGCTCGGATCCAGGGGGCCCGAACACTGAAGCTTTCTTT
>TRBJ1-2|TRBD1|many|TRBV7-8
CASSGQGANYGYTF
TGTGCCAGCAGCGGACAGGGAGCTAACTATGGCTACACCTTC
>TRBJ1-4|.|.|TRBV2
CASMTGLAGAGEKLFF
TGTGCCAGCATGACGGGACTAGCGGGGGCCGGTGAAAAACTGTTTTTT
>TRBJ1-2|TRBD1|.|TRBV19
CASSPAGQGYGYTF
TGTGCCAGTAGTCCCGCGGGACAGGGGTATGGCTACACCTTC
>TRBJ1-2|TRBD1|.|TRBV10-1
CASSESPLTGYDGYTF
TGCGCCAGCAGTGAGTCCCCTTTGACAGGGTATGATGGCTACACCTTC
>TRBJ1-1|.|few|TRBV7-6
CASSLSHAQKTEAFF
TGTGCCAGCAGCTTATCTCATGCCCAGAAGACTGAAGCTTTCTTT
>TRBJ1-4|TRBD1|many|TRBV7-9
CASRPDRGHSNEKLFF
TGTGCCAGCAGACCTGACAGGGGGCATTCTAATGAAAAACTGTTTTTT
>TRBJ1-6|TRBD1|many|TRBV5-1
CASSSLDRGSTPLHF
TGCGCCAGCAGCTCTCTCGACAGGGGGTCGACACCCCTCCACTTT
>TRBJ1-1|.|.|TRBV7-9
CASSGGGVLVNTEAFF
TGTGCCAGCAGCGGAGGAGGGGTCCTCGTGAACACTGAAGCTTTCTTT
>TRBJ1-4|.|.|TRBV20-1
CSVEPPIPTNEKLFF
TGCAGTGTAGAACCCCCAATACCGACTAATGAAAAACTGTTTTTT
>TRBJ1-1|.|.|TRBV12-3/TRBV12-4
CASRMTARGTEAFF
TGTGCCAGCAGGATGACAGCGAGGGGGACTGAAGCTTTCTTT
>TRBJ2-7|TRBD1|.|TRBV20-1
CSARAGTGLNYEQYF
TGCAGTGCTAGGGCCGGGACAGGGTTAAACTACGAGCAGTACTTC
>TRBJ1-1|.|few|TRBV5-1
CASSFAQSSTEAFF
TGCGCCAGCAGTTTTGCACAGAGCAGCACTGAAGCTTTCTTT
>TRBJ1-2|.|once|TRBV20-1
CSASLQVVGYTF
TGCAGTGCTAGTCTCCAGGTGGTGGGCTACACCTTC
>TRBJ1-6|.|.|TRBV15
CATSRDQARSPLHF
TGTGCCACCAGCAGAGATCAGGCAAGGTCACCCCTCCACTTT
>TRBJ1-1|.|.|TRBV9
CASSFPAANTEAFF
TGTGCCAGCAGTTTTCCCGCAGCGAACACTGAAGCTTTCTTT